This T cell receptor beta chain stems from a study of T-cell memory formation after mild COVID-19. There are a few counts of this clonotype. Germline CDR1 reads SQVTM; CDR2 reads ANQGSEA. Trimming took off 3 bases at V and 6 bases at J, with 15 bases between the two ends. The CDR3 is 14 amino acids. In TCRdb, the 5' RACE reads were re-called with MiXCR into one record per CDR3 protein. The sample gives just over 400,000 distinct CDR3 sequences, roughly a quarter of which show up once; around 13% is in the top ten. The receptor comes from an adult woman who had mild COVID-19 (a few samples of this study predate the infection). Cell type and time point are not known. The specimen was PBMCs or a T cell subset sorted from them (not recorded which). V gene TRBV29-1 combines with J gene TRBJ2-1; tentatively, D is TRBD1 or TRBD2 (6 bases each). The CDR3, as DNA: TGCAGCGTTGATTTGAGGGGGGCCATCAATGAGCAGTTCTTC. This translates into CSVDLRGAINEQFF.